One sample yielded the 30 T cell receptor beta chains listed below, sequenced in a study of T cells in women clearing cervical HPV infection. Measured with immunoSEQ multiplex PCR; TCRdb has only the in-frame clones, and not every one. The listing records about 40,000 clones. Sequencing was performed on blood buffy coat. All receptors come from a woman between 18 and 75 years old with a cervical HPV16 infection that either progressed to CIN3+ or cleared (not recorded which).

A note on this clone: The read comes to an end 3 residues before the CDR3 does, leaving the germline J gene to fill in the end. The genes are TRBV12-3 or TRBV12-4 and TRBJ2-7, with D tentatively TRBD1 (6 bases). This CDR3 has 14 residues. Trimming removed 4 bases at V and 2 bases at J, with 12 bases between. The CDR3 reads CASSSRTEAYEQYF. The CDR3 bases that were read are TGTGCCAGCAGTTCCAGGACAGAGGCCTACGAG.

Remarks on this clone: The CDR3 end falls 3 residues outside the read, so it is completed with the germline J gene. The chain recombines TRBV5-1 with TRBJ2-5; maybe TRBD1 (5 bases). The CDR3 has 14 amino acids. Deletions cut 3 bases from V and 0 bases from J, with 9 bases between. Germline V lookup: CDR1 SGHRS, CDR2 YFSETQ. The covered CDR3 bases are TGCGCCAGCAGCTACCAGGGTAACCAAGAGACC. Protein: CASSYQGNQET. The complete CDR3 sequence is CASSYQGNQETQYF.

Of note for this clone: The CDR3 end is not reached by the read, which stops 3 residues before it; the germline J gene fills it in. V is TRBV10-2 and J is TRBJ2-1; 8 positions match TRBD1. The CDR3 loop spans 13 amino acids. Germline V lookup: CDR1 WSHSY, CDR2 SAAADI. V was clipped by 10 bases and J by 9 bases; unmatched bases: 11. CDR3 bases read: TGCGCCACCGGGACAGGTGCCTTAATTGAG. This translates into CATGTGALIE. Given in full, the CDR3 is CATGTGALIEQFF.

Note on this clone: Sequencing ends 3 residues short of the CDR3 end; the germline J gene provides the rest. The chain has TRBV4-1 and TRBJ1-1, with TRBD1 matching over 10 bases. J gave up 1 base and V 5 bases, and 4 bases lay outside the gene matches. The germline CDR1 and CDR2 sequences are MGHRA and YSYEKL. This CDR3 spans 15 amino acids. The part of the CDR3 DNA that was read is TGCGCCAGCAGCTTTAGGACAGGGGGGAACACTGAA. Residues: CASSFRTGGNTE. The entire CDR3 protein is CASSFRTGGNTEAFF.

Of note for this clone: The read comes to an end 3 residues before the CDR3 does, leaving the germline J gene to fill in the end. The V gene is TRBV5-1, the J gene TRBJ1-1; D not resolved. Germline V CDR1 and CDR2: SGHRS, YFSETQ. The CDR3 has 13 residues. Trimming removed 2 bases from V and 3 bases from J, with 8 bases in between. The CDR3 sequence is CASSFYGDTEAFF. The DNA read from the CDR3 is TGCGCCAGCAGCTTTTACGGGGACACTGAA.

CDR3 in amino acids: CASSLSGGNKNIQYF. The sequenced part of the CDR3 DNA is TGTGCCAGCAGCCTTAGCGGGGGAAACAAAAACATT. The chain has TRBV14 and TRBJ2-4, with 9 bases aligning to TRBD2. Read sequence stops 3 residues before the CDR3 end, and the germline J gene provides the missing end. Germline-derived CDR1 and CDR2 are SGHDN and FVKESK. V shed 4 bases and J 3 bases; nucleotides not matched to a gene: 4. This CDR3 contains 15 residues.

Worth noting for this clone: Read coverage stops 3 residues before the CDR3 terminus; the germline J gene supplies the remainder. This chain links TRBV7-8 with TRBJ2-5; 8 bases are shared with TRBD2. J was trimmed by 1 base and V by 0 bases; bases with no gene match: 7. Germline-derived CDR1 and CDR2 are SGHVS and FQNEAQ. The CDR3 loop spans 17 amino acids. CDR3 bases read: TGTGCCAGCAGCTTAGCGTTATTAGCGGGGATCCAAGAGACC. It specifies CASSLALLAGIQET. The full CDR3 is CASSLALLAGIQETQYF.

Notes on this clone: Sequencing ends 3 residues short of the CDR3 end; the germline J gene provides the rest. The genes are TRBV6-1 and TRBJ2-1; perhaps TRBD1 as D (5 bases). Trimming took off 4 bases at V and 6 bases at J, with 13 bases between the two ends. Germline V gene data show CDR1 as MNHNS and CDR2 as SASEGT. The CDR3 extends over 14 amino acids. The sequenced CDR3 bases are TGTGCCAGCAGTGTAAGGGGATATTCCAATGAG. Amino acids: CASSVRGYSNE. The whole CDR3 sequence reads CASSVRGYSNEQFF.

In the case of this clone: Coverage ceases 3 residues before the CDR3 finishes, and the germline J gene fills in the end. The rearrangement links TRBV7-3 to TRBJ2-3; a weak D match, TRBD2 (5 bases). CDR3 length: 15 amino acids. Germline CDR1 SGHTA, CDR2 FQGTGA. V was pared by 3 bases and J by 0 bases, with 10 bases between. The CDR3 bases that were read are TGTGCCAGCAGCTTGAGCGGTCAGAGCACAGATACG. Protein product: CASSLSGQSTDT. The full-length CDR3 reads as CASSLSGQSTDTQYF.

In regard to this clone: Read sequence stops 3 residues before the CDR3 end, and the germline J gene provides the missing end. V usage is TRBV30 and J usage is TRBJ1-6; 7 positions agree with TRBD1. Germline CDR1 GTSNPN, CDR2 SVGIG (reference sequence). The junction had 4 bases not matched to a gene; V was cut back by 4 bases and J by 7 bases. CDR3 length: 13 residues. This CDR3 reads CAWTRDRNSPLHF. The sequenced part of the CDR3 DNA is TGTGCCTGGACTAGGGACAGAAATTCACCC.

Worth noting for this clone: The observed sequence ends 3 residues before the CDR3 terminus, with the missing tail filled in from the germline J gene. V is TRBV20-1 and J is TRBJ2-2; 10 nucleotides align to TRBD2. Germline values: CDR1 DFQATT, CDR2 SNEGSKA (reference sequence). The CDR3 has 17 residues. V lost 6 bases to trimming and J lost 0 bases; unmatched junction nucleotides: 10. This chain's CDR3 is CSARRASGGANTGELFF. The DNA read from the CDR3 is TGCAGTGCCCGCCGGGCTAGCGGGGGAGCGAACACCGGGGAG.

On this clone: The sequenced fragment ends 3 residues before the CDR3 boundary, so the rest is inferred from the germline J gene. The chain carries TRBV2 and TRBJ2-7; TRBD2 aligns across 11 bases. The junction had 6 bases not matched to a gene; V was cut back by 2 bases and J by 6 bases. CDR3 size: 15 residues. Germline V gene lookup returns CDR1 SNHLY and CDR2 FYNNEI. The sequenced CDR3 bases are TGTGCCAGCAGTGAAATAGCGGGGGGGCCGGCCGAG. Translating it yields CASSEIAGGPAE. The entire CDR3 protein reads CASSEIAGGPAEQYF.

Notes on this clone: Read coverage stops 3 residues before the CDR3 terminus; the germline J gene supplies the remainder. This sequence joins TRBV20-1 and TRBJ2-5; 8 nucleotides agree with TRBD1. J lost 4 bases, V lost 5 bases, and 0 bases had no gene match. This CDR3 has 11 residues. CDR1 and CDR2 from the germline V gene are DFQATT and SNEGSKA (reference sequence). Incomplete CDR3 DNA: TGCAGTGCTGACAGGGGAGAGACC. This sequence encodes CSADRGET. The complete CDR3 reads CSADRGETQYF.

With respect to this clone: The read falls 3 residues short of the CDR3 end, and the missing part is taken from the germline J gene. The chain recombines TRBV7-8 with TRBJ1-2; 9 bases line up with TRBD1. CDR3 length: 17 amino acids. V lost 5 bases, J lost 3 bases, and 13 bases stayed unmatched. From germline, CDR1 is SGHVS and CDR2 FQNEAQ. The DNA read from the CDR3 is TGTGCCAGCAGCACGCACGGGGGACAGGGATTCGACTATGGC. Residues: CASSTHGGQGFDYG. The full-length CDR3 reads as CASSTHGGQGFDYGYTF.

This chain's CDR3 is CASSKTGDTGELFF. Partial CDR3 DNA: TGTGCCAGCAGCAAAACAGGGGACACCGGGGAG. The chain has TRBV7-6 and TRBJ2-2; 7 positions agree with TRBD1. The read comes to an end 3 residues before the CDR3 does, leaving the germline J gene to fill in the end. The trim removed 5 bases at V and 3 bases at J, leaving 3 bases unmatched. CDR3 length: 14 amino acids. The germline V gene encodes CDR1 SGHVS and CDR2 FNYEAQ.

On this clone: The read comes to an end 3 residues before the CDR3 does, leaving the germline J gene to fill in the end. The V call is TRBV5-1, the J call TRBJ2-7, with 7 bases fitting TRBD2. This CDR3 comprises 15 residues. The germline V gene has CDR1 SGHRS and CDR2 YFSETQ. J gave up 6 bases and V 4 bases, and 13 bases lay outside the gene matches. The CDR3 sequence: CASSLGASGPTEQYF. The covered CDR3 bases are TGCGCCAGCAGCCTTGGCGCTAGCGGACCAACCGAG.

CDR3 amino acids: CASSVVRGGYTF. The CDR3 DNA, read in part, is TGTGCCAGCAGCGTAGTTAGGGGTGGC. The chain is built from TRBV9 and TRBJ1-2, with a tentative D call TRBD1 (5 bases). The read ends 3 residues shy of where the CDR3 ends; the end is completed using the germline J gene. The length of the CDR3 is 12 residues. Germline CDR1 SGDLS, CDR2 YYNGEE. Trimming removed 0 bases from V and 7 bases from J, with 7 bases in between.

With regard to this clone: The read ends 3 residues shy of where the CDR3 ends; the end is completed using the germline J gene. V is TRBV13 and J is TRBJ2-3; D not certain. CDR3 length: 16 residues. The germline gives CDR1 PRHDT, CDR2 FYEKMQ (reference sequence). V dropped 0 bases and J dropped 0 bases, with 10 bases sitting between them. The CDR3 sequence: CASSLGSPYSTDTQYF. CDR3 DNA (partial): TGTGCCAGCAGCTTAGGGTCGCCCTATAGCACAGATACG.

The CDR3 reads CASSLGSGGGEQYF. The sequenced part of the CDR3 DNA is TGTGCCAGCAGCTTAGGATCGGGGGGAGGCGAG. V usage is TRBV7-8 and J usage is TRBJ2-7; 7 bases match TRBD2. The DNA ends 3 residues before the CDR3 does, and the rest of the CDR3 is filled in from the germline J gene. Unmatched junction bases numbered 6, after V lost 1 base and J lost 6 bases. CDR3 length: 14 residues. Germline-derived CDR1 and CDR2 are SGHVS and FQNEAQ.

The covered CDR3 bases are TGTGCCAGCAGCCCAGCCCTAGCTAGTTCAGATACG. Translated, it gives CASSPALASSDT. The whole CDR3 sequence is CASSPALASSDTQYF. This chain connects TRBV11-2 to TRBJ2-3, with a possible D match to TRBD2 (5 bases). The CDR3 end is not reached by the read, which stops 3 residues before it; the germline J gene fills it in. Trimming removed 5 bases from V and 4 bases from J, with 16 bases in between. Germline CDR1 SGHAT, CDR2 FQNNGV. The CDR3 loop spans 15 amino acids.

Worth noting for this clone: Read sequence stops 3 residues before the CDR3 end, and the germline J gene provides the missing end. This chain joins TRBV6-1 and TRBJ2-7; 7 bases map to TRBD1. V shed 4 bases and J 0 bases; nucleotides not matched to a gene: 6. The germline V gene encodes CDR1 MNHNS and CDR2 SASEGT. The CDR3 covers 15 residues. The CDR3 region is CASSGRGQASYEQYF. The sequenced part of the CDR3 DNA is TGTGCCAGCAGTGGACGAGGACAGGCCTCCTACGAG.

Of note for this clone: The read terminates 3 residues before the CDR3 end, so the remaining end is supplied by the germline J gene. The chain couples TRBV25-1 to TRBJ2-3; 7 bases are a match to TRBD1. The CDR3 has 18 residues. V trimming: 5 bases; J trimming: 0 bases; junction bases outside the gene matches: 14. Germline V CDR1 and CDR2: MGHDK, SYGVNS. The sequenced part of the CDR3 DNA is TGTGCCAGCAGTCACCCCGGGACAGCACAAAGCAGCACAGATACG. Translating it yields CASSHPGTAQSSTDT. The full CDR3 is CASSHPGTAQSSTDTQYF.

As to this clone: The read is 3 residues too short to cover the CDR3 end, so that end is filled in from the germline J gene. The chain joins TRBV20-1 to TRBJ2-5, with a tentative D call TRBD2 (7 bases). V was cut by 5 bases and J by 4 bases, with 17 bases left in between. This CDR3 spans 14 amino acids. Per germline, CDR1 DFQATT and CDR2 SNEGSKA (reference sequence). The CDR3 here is CSAEGGNARETQYF. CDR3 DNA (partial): TGCAGTGCTGAGGGGGGGAACGCCCGAGAGACC.

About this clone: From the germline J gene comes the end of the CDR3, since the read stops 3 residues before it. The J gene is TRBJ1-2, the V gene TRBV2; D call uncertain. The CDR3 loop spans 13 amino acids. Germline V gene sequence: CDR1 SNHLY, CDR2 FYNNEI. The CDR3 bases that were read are TGTGCCAGCAGTGAAGGCCAGGTCAGACGC. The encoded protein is CASSEGQVRR. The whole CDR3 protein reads CASSEGQVRRYTF.

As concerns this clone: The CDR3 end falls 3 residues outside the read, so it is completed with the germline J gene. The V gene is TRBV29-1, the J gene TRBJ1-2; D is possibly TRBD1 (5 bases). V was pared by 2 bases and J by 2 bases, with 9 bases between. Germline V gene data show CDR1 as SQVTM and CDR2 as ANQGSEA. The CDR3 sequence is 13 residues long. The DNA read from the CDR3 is TGCAGCGTTGAACAGGGAGCGAACTATGGC. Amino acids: CSVEQGANYG. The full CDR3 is CSVEQGANYGYTF.

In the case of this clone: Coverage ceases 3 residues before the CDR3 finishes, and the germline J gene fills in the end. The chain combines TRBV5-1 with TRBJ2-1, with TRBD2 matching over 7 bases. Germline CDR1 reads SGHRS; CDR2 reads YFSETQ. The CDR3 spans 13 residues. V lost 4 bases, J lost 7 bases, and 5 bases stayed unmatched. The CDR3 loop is CASSPGGGNEQFF. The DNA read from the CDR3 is TGCGCCAGCAGCCCGGGGGGTGGGAATGAG.

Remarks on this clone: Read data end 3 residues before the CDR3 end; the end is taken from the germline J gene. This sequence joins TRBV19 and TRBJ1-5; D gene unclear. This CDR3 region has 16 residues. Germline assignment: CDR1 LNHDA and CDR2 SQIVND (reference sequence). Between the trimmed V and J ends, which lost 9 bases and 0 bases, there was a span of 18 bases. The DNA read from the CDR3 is TGTGCCAGCCATCCCAATAGTGAGTATAGCAATCAGCCC. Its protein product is CASHPNSEYSNQP. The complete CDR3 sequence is CASHPNSEYSNQPQHF.

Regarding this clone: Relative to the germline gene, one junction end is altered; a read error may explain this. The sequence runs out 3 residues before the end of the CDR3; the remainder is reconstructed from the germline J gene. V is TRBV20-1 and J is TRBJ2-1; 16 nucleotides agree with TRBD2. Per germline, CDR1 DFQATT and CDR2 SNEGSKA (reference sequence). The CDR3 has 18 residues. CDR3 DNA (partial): TGCAGTGCCCGCAGACCCGGGACTAGCGGGGGGGCCTACGATGAG. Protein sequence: CSARRPGTSGGAYDE. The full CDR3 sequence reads CSARRPGTSGGAYDEQFF.

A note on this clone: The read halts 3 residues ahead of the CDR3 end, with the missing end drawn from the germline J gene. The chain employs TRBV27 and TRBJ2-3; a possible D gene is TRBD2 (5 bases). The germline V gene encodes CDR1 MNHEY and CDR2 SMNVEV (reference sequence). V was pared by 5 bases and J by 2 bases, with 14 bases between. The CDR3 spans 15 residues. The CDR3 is CASSPKRPSTDTQYF. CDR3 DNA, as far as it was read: TGTGCCAGCAGTCCAAAGCGGCCTTCCACAGATACG.

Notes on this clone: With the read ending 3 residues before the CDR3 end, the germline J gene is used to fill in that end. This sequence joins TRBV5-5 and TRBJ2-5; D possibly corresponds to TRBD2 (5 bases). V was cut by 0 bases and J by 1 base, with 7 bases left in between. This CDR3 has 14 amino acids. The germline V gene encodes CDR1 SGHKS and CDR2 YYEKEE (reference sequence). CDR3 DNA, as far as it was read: TGTGCCAGCAGCTTGGTTCGGGGCCAAGAGACC. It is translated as CASSLVRGQET. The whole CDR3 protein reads CASSLVRGQETQYF.